The rows below give T cell receptor beta chains drawn from one sample of a study of T cell responses to AZD1222 COVID-19 vaccine. Generated by immunoSEQ multiplex PCR, the TCRdb table keeps only in-frame clones and is missing some. Among about 150,000 clones listed, roughly 90% were seen once. Here the sequenced sample was peripheral blood, taken 28 days after the second AZD1222 dose. The receptors shown here come from an adult who received the AZD1222 COVID-19 vaccine. CDR3s include the opening cysteine and the closing phenylalanine or tryptophan. The D gene is left open where the match is weak. Size tells how often a clone was seen (once, few, many) or the class of an expanded clone, and some rows leave it out.

d_gene,v_gene,j_gene,abundance,CDR3aa,CDR3nt
.,TRBV21-1,TRBJ2-1,.,CASSPRRDRGDEQFF,TGTGCCAGCAGCCCCCGGCGGGACAGGGGCGATGAGCAGTTCTTC
.,TRBV7-2,TRBJ1-2,.,CASSLDREGGYTF,TGTGCCAGCAGCTTAGATCGTGAGGGAGGCTACACCTTC
.,TRBV5-1,TRBJ1-3,.,CASSLGRSSGNTIYF,TGCGCCAGCAGCTTGGGACGTAGCTCTGGAAACACCATATATTTT
.,TRBV19,TRBJ1-6,.,CASSPSRTANSPLHF,TGTGCCAGTAGTCCCAGTCGGACTGCTAATTCACCCCTCCACTTT
.,TRBV27,TRBJ2-7,.,CASRRAYEQYF,TGTGCTAGCAGGCGTGCCTACGAGCAGTACTTC
.,TRBV6-5,TRBJ1-6,once,CASSSSYNSPLHF,TGTGCCAGCAGTTCGAGTTATAATTCACCCCTCCACTTT
.,TRBV28,TRBJ1-2,.,CAIPNRGQRSYGYTF,TGTGCCATCCCAAATCGAGGACAGAGGTCCTATGGCTACACCTTC
.,TRBV7-9,TRBJ1-1,.,CASAPGYGDTEAFF,TGTGCCAGCGCACCGGGCTACGGGGACACTGAAGCTTTCTTT
.,TRBV7-2,TRBJ1-5,.,CASSLLSPGALRNQPQHF,TGTGCCAGCAGCTTATTATCCCCGGGGGCCTTGAGGAATCAGCCCCAGCATTTT
.,TRBV12-3/TRBV12-4,TRBJ2-3,.,CASSLVNTQYF,TGTGCCAGCAGTTTAGTGAATACGCAGTATTTT
.,TRBV7-9,TRBJ1-1,.,CASSFFFGRQGKGTEAFF,TGTGCCAGCAGCTTCTTTTTCGGGCGCCAGGGAAAGGGCACTGAAGCTTTCTTT
.,TRBV6-5,TRBJ1-3,once,CASSYRHSGNTIYF,TGTGCCAGCAGTTACCGACATTCTGGAAACACCATATATTTT
TRBD2,TRBV10-2,TRBJ2-7,.,CASSPGQRGLYEQYF,TGCGCCAGCAGCCCCGGACAGCGGGGGTTATACGAGCAGTACTTC
.,TRBV19,TRBJ1-2,.,CASRLGLNYGYTF,TGTGCCAGTAGACTTGGCCTTAACTATGGCTACACCTTC
.,TRBV18,TRBJ2-7,.,CASSPGRDSYEQYF,TGTGCCAGCTCACCGGGACGGGACTCCTACGAGCAGTACTTC
TRBD1,TRBV19,TRBJ1-5,once,CASSDRTGAAQPQHF,TGTGCCAGTAGTGATCGGACAGGGGCCGCTCAGCCCCAGCATTTT
TRBD1,TRBV10-1,TRBJ1-2,.,CASSPGQIYGYTF,TGCGCCAGCAGTCCGGGACAGATCTATGGCTACACCTTC
.,TRBV20-1,TRBJ1-2,few,CSASLLGYGYTF,TGCAGTGCTAGTTTACTCGGCTATGGCTACACCTTC
.,TRBV4-2,TRBJ1-4,once,CASSQHPVPGGAGEKLFF,TGTGCCAGCAGCCAACATCCCGTCCCGGGCGGAGCTGGTGAAAAACTGTTTTTT
TRBD2,TRBV5-5,TRBJ2-3,.,CASSLASSGGGDTQYF,TGTGCCAGCAGCTTGGCGTCCAGCGGGGGGGGAGATACGCAGTATTTT
TRBD1,TRBV10-3,TRBJ1-1,.,CAISGQANTEAFF,TGTGCCATCTCGGGACAGGCGAACACTGAAGCTTTCTTT
.,TRBV11-2,TRBJ1-5,.,CASSLDGGAGQPQHF,TGTGCCAGCAGCTTAGATGGGGGCGCGGGTCAGCCCCAGCATTTT
.,TRBV24-1,TRBJ2-3,.,CATSPGSTLSTDTQYF,TGTGCCACCAGCCCAGGGAGCACCCTGAGCACAGATACGCAGTATTTT
TRBD1,TRBV5-1,TRBJ1-1,.,CASSLIPQGVNTEAFF,TGCGCCAGCAGCCTAATCCCTCAGGGGGTTAACACTGAAGCTTTCTTT
.,TRBV3-1/TRBV3-2,TRBJ1-5,.,CASSRDLNQPQHF,TGTGCCAGCAGTCGGGACCTTAATCAGCCCCAGCATTTT
TRBD2,TRBV6-5,TRBJ2-7,.,CASRLTASGPIFF,TGTGCCAGCAGGCTCACGGCTAGCGGTCCCATTTTCTTC
.,TRBV2,TRBJ2-3,.,CASSESLPDTQYF,TGTGCCAGCAGTGAATCCCTACCAGATACGCAGTATTTT
.,TRBV28,TRBJ1-2,once,CASSLWLRGTPNTDYGYTF,TGTGCCAGCAGTTTATGGCTCAGAGGTACCCCAAACACTGACTATGGCTACACCTTC
.,TRBV7-9,TRBJ2-1,.,CASSLVGGGNEQFF,TGTGCCAGCAGCTTAGTTGGGGGCGGGAATGAGCAGTTCTTC
.,TRBV5-6,TRBJ1-1,.,CASSFPNTEAFF,TGTGCCAGCAGCTTTCCGAACACTGAAGCTTTCTTT
TRBD1,TRBV5-1,TRBJ2-1,.,CASSFGTVGESEQFF,TGCGCCAGCAGCTTCGGGACAGTTGGGGAGAGCGAGCAGTTCTTC
.,TRBV2,TRBJ2-7,.,CASSEIRSSYEQYF,TGTGCCAGCAGTGAAATCAGGAGCTCCTACGAGCAGTACTTC
.,TRBV20-1,TRBJ1-2,.,CSASGYGYTF,TGCAGTGCTAGTGGGTATGGCTACACCTTC
.,TRBV5-1,TRBJ1-2,.,CASSPRQGVDGYTF,TGCGCCAGCAGCCCCCGCCAGGGCGTCGATGGCTACACCTTC
.,TRBV29-1,TRBJ2-2,.,CSALGFSNTGELFF,TGCAGCGCCCTAGGGTTTTCCAACACCGGGGAGCTGTTTTTT
.,TRBV15,TRBJ2-2,.,CATSRERGANTGELFF,TGTGCCACCAGCAGAGAGCGGGGAGCGAACACCGGGGAGCTGTTTTTT
.,TRBV3-1/TRBV3-2,TRBJ1-2,.,CASSQVPGTAYGYTF,TGTGCCAGCAGCCAAGTGCCCGGGACTGCCTATGGCTACACCTTC
.,TRBV19,TRBJ1-1,once,CASSLQGNTEAFF,TGTGCCAGTAGCCTACAGGGGAACACTGAAGCTTTCTTT
TRBD1,TRBV11-1,TRBJ2-4,.,CARQGSVAKNIQYF,TGTGCCAGACAGGGGAGTGTAGCCAAAAACATTCAGTACTTC
.,TRBV15,TRBJ2-7,.,CATSRIPPGRQNEQYF,TGTGCCACCAGCAGAATTCCGCCGGGACGACAAAACGAGCAGTACTTC
.,TRBV18,TRBJ2-1,.,CASSWTGSYNEQFF,TGTGCCAGCTCATGGACGGGGTCCTACAATGAGCAGTTCTTC
TRBD1,TRBV6-6,TRBJ2-1,.,CASTHRQGAAYNEQFF,TGTGCCAGCACCCACCGACAGGGAGCAGCCTACAATGAGCAGTTCTTC
.,TRBV16,TRBJ2-1,.,CASSHLTGVTTYNEQFF,TGTGCCAGCAGCCATCTAACCGGGGTCACTACCTACAATGAGCAGTTCTTC
.,TRBV4-1,TRBJ2-1,.,CASSQDLRYNEQFF,TGCGCCAGCAGCCAAGATCTCCGCTACAATGAGCAGTTCTTC
.,TRBV9,TRBJ1-6,.,CASSALDSNSPLHF,TGTGCCAGCAGCGCCCTGGACAGCAATTCACCCCTCCACTTT
.,TRBV28,TRBJ2-1,.,CASRLPSNEQFF,TGTGCCAGCAGACTACCATCCAATGAGCAGTTCTTC
.,TRBV5-5,TRBJ1-4,.,CASSLGQSREKLFF,TGTGCCAGCAGCCTGGGTCAATCAAGGGAAAAACTGTTTTTT
TRBD2,TRBV2,TRBJ2-5,.,CASSGYSGRSETQYF,TGTGCCAGCAGTGGGTATAGCGGGAGATCAGAGACCCAGTACTTC
TRBD1,TRBV28,TRBJ1-2,.,CASRASGGSTGYTF,TGTGCCAGCAGAGCCTCAGGGGGTAGTACGGGCTACACCTTC
.,TRBV11-2,TRBJ2-2,.,CASPRGPANTGELFF,TGTGCCAGCCCCCGAGGCCCCGCGAACACCGGGGAGCTGTTTTTT
.,TRBV28,TRBJ1-2,.,CASSSFKDQSGYTF,TGTGCCAGCAGCTCCTTCAAGGACCAGAGCGGCTACACCTTC
.,TRBV10-3,TRBJ2-1,.,CATMNIGFGDEQFF,TGTGCCACCATGAATATCGGTTTTGGTGATGAGCAGTTCTTC
TRBD1,TRBV13,TRBJ2-1,.,CASSSRDRGIQREQFF,TGTGCCAGCAGCTCCCGGGACAGGGGGATACAAAGGGAGCAGTTCTTC
.,TRBV6-5,TRBJ2-5,.,CASSRAGGGQETQYF,TGTGCCAGCAGTCGAGCAGGTGGGGGCCAAGAGACCCAGTACTTC